This T cell receptor (beta chain) was found in a study of blood T cell repertoires in COVID-19. Per the germline V gene, CDR1 is ENHRY and CDR2 is SYGVKD. V was clipped by 0 bases and J by 1 base; unmatched bases: 2. The CDR3 loop spans 15 amino acids. TCRdb's copy holds only in-frame clones and misses some; the assay was immunoSEQ multiplex PCR. The sample has 95,000 to 100,000 clones, under 85% seen once. The sequencing sample was made of peripheral blood. The source of this sequence is a human donor in a cohort sampled during active COVID-19. This chain uses TRBV10-3 with TRBJ2-5, with 7 positions matching TRBD2. CDR3 DNA sequence: TGTGCCATCAGTGAGTCGGCTAGCGGCCAAGAGACCCAGTACTTC. Residues: CAISESASGQETQYF.